These 8 T cell receptor beta chains were all obtained from the same sample, sequenced in a study of beta chain features in type 1 diabetes. The study's findings and limits: Type 1 diabetes patients showed a moderate but significant shortening of TCRB CDR3s in all four CD4+ subsets.

The sequenced template was cDNA made from the entire isolated RNA. Clones were sequenced by immunoSEQ multiplex PCR, and TCRdb holds only the in-frame ones, with some missing. This sample has 150,000 to 200,000 clones, with roughly 60% found just once. Antigens for these TCRs are unknown. The specimen was naive CD4+ T cells from blood. The receptors here all came from a man aged 30 to 45 with type 1 diabetes.

This clone has more than one count but fewer than ten. This chain joins TRBV10-3 and TRBJ2-3; no firm D call. CDR1 and CDR2 from the germline V gene are ENHRY and SYGVKD. V lost 3 bases to trimming and J lost 2 bases, with 9 bases between them. The CDR3 runs to 14 residues. CDR3 sequence: CAISDHSYTDTQYF. The CDR3 nucleotides read TGTGCCATCAGTGATCACAGCTACACAGATACGCAGTATTTT.

The chain recombines TRBV23-1 with TRBJ2-7; unclear D gene. TRBV23-1 is an open reading frame, and its role is uncertain. The V gene lost 2 bases and the J gene lost 0 bases, with 11 bases spanning the gap. The CDR3 sequence is 15 residues long. CDR3 residues: CASSQVEPCSYEQYF. For the CDR3, the DNA is TGCGCCAGCAGTCAAGTCGAACCCTGCTCCTACGAGCAGTACTTC.

This clone was counted between two and nine times. V usage is TRBV2 and J usage is TRBJ1-5, with D tentatively TRBD1 (6 bases). The CDR3 covers 14 residues. Trimming took 3 bases from V and 5 from J, leaving 11 bases between them. Per germline, CDR1 SNHLY and CDR2 FYNNEI. The CDR3 reads CASSDQGRDQPQHF. CDR3 in DNA: TGTGCCAGCAGTGACCAGGGGCGGGATCAGCCCCAGCATTTT. Variable domain in full (rest from reference TRBV2 and TRBJ1-5): EPEVTQTPSHQVTQMGQEVILRCVPISNHLYFYWYRQILGQKVEFLVSFYNNEISEKSEIFDDQFSVERPDGSNFTLKIRSTKLEDSAMYFCASSDQGRDQPQHFGDGTRLSIL.

This chain links TRBV4-3 with TRBJ2-3; the D is unclear. V gave up 0 bases and J gave up 3 bases, with 10 bases separating them. The CDR3 totals 15 residues. Germline V gives CDR1 LGHNA, CDR2 YSLEER. The chain's CDR3 is CASSQDHHGTDTQYF. In DNA, the CDR3 is TGCGCCAGCAGCCAAGATCACCACGGAACAGATACGCAGTATTTT.

The chain joins TRBV9 to TRBJ2-5, with a tentative D call TRBD1 (7 bases). The CDR3 totals 17 residues. CDR1 and CDR2 from the germline V gene are SGDLS and YYNGEE. V gave up 0 bases and J gave up 1 base, with 16 bases separating them. The CDR3: CASSVGPEGAGQETQYF. For the CDR3, the DNA is TGTGCCAGCAGCGTAGGCCCGGAGGGGGCAGGCCAAGAGACCCAGTACTTC.

In this sample, this clone turned up a few times. The V gene is TRBV7-6, the J gene TRBJ2-1, with 11 bases identical to TRBD2. The CDR3 spans 14 residues. J lost 7 bases, V lost 5 bases, and 4 bases had no gene match. The V gene's germline CDR1 is SGHVS and CDR2 FNYEAQ. CDR3 in amino acids: CASSRTSGGNEQFF. Written as DNA, the CDR3 is TGTGCCAGCAGCCGAACTAGCGGGGGAAATGAGCAGTTCTTC.

DNA of the CDR3: TGTGCCAGCACTGTAGGTGTACAGTCCCGGGGGCAGTATTTT. It encodes CASTVGVQSRGQYF. The chain employs TRBV11-2 and TRBJ2-3, with D possibly TRBD2 on 5 matching bases. Germline V gene sequence: CDR1 SGHAT, CDR2 FQNNGV. V dropped 7 bases and J dropped 11 bases, with 22 bases sitting between them. CDR3 length: 14 amino acids.

The chain recombines TRBV28 with TRBJ2-5; D might be TRBD2 (5 bases). CDR3 size: 12 residues. With 8 bases removed from V and 2 bases from J, the gap between germline ends came to 9 bases. CDR1 MDHEN and CDR2 SYDVKM come from the germline V gene. CDR3 protein: CASEGLQETQYF. The CDR3 coding sequence is TGTGCCAGCGAGGGCTTACAAGAGACCCAGTACTTC. The entire variable domain, with the rest obtained from reference TRBV28 and TRBJ2-5, is as follows: DVKVTQSSRYLVKRTGEKVFLECVQDMDHENMFWYRQDPGLGLRLIYFSYDVKMKEKGDIPEGYSVSREKKERFSLILESASTNQTSMYLCASEGLQETQYFGPGTRLLVL.